One sample yielded the 3 T cell receptor beta chains listed below, sequenced in a study of blood T cell repertoires in COVID-19. Sequencing was performed with immunoSEQ multiplex PCR; in TCRdb, only in-frame clones are kept and a portion is missing. The repertoire holds 250,000 to 350,000 clones, with 75% to 95% as singletons. What was sequenced was PBMCs or T cells enriched from blood (not recorded which). All receptors come from a woman aged 30 to 39 who had recovered from COVID-19.

This clone was counted a few times. V and J are TRBV27 and TRBJ1-6; a possible D gene is TRBD1 (5 bases). The V gene lost 5 bases and the J gene lost 10 bases, with 21 bases spanning the gap. The CDR3 has 16 amino acids. Germline CDR1 and CDR2: MNHEY and SMNVEV (reference sequence). The CDR3 spells CASSTTGVAGGSPLHF. CDR3 bases: TGTGCCAGCAGTACCACGGGAGTCGCGGGGGGGTCACCCCTCCACTTT.

This chain links TRBV7-2 with TRBJ1-1; D might be TRBD1 (5 bases). The CDR3 totals 13 residues. Germline values: CDR1 SGHTA, CDR2 FQGNSA. The V and J ends lost 5 bases and 2 bases respectively, with 9 bases between them. In nucleotides, the CDR3 is TGTGCCAGCAGCACTCAGGGTAACACTGAAGCTTTCTTT. Encoded protein: CASSTQGNTEAFF.

The chain has TRBV6-5 and TRBJ1-6; 9 bases are shared with TRBD1. The CDR3 loop spans 15 amino acids. J gave up 10 bases and V 6 bases, and 10 bases lay outside the gene matches. CDR1 is MNHEY and CDR2 is SVGAGI in the germline V gene. CDR3 loop: CASRQSGTGSSPLHF. The CDR3 region has the DNA TGTGCCAGCAGACAGTCCGGGACAGGGTCCTCACCCCTCCACTTT.